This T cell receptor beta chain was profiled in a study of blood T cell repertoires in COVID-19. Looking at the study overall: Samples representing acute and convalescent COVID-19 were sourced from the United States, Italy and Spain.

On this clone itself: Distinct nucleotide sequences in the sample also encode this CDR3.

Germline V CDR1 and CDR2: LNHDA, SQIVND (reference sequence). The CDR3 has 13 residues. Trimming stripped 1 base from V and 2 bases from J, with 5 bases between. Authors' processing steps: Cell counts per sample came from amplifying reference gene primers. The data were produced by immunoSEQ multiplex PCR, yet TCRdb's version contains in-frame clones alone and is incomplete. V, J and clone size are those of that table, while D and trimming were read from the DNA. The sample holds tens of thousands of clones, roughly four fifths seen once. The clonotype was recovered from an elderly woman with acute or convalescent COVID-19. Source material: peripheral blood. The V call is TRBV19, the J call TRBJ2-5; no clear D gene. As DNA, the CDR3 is TGTGCCAGTAGTATAGGCAGTCAAGAGACCCAGTACTTC. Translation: CASSIGSQETQYF.